This T cell receptor beta chain was identified in a study of cytomegalovirus exposure and HLA in healthy donors. Regarding the study as a whole: The authors enumerated 150 to 200 TCR beta chains as linked to cytomegalovirus.

The PCR used 60 Vbeta and 13 Jbeta primers. Produced via immunoSEQ multiplex PCR; TCRdb's table is partial and in-frame only. The sample lists about 200,000 clones, 70% occurring once. V dropped 0 bases and J dropped 0 bases, with 12 bases sitting between them. The germline V gene encodes CDR1 SGHTA and CDR2 FQGNSA. The CDR3 contains 16 residues. Remarks on this clone: Its antigen is unidentified.

The receptor was derived from a man aged 40-55 years in good health and CMV-seropositive. Sequenced: PBMCs. The V and J genes are TRBV7-2 and TRBJ2-7; perhaps TRBD2 as D (6 bases). The CDR3 DNA reads as TGTGCCAGCAGCTTAGCCGGGGGATTCAGCTCCTACGAGCAGTACTTC. Its translation: CASSLAGGFSSYEQYF.